Below, 11 T cell receptor beta chains from the same sample are listed, as sequenced in a study of immune cell composition in non-small cell lung cancer. Sequencing used immunoSEQ multiplex PCR; TCRdb keeps in-frame clones, though not all of them. The sample carries roughly 11,000 clones, roughly 60% recorded once. Specimen: lung tumor tissue. The origin of the receptors is a human donor with non-small cell lung cancer.

The chain has TRBV14 and TRBJ2-1; TRBD2 aligns across 11 bases. The V segment lost 5 bases and the J segment 2 bases; nucleotides outside the gene matches: 8. Germline V gene data show CDR1 as SGHDN and CDR2 as FVKESK. The CDR3 extends over 17 amino acids. The CDR3 is CASSSKSTSGAYNEQFF. In DNA form, the CDR3 reads TGTGCCAGCAGCTCCAAATCGACTAGCGGGGCCTACAATGAGCAGTTCTTC.

The chain combines TRBV28 with TRBJ2-3; D is possibly TRBD2 (5 bases). The germline V and J ends were trimmed by 3 bases and 4 bases, with 20 bases remaining between them. Germline CDR1 and CDR2: MDHEN and SYDVKM. The CDR3 is made up of 17 amino acids. The CDR3 sequence: CASSFSYMTEEADTQYF. The CDR3, as DNA: TGTGCCAGCAGTTTCTCCTACATGACTGAGGAGGCAGATACGCAGTATTTT.

The chain has TRBV5-5 and TRBJ2-7; D is possibly TRBD1 (6 bases). V lost 4 bases to trimming and J lost 6 bases, with 20 bases between them. The CDR3 runs 15 residues. The germline CDR1 and CDR2 sequences are SGHKS and YYEKEE (reference sequence). The CDR3 protein is CASSKLWGHSLEQYF. DNA of the CDR3: TGTGCCAGCAGCAAACTATGGGGGCATTCTCTCGAGCAGTACTTC.

The chain employs TRBV7-3 and TRBJ2-7, with TRBD2 identical over 12 bases. The CDR3 length is 13 residues. V shed 5 bases, J shed 6 bases, and the junction held 2 bases outside the gene matches. Germline V gene lookup returns CDR1 SGHTA and CDR2 FQGTGA. CDR3 sequence reads: CASSLLAGGEQYF. CDR3 DNA: TGTGCCAGCAGCCTACTAGCGGGAGGCGAGCAGTACTTC.

The rearrangement links TRBV30 to TRBJ1-4; 7 bases agree with TRBD1. V was pared by 3 bases and J by 10 bases, with 17 bases of the junction left unmatched. Per germline, CDR1 GTSNPN and CDR2 SVGIG (reference sequence). The CDR3 has 16 amino acids. For the CDR3, the DNA is TGTGCCTGGAGAGCACTCACGGGACAGCAACACGGAAAACTGTTTTTT. Translated, it gives CAWRALTGQQHGKLFF.

The sample holds a few counts of this clone. This chain uses TRBV28 with TRBJ1-2, with D unresolved. Germline V CDR1 and CDR2: MDHEN, SYDVKM. V was trimmed by 5 bases and J by 7 bases, leaving 17 bases between them. The CDR3 loop spans 14 amino acids. CDR3 DNA: TGTGCCAGCAGTCCCCGCCCGGAGGTAGGTGGCTACACCTTC. It encodes CASSPRPEVGGYTF.

A note on this clone: One end of the junction does not line up with germline, which may come from a read error. The chain is built from TRBV28 and TRBJ2-3; TRBD2 matches 10 bases. This CDR3 has 15 residues. Germline-derived CDR1 and CDR2 are MDHEN and SYDVKM. The CDR3 protein is CASSLPSGSRDTQYF. CDR3 nucleotides: TGTGCCAGCAGTTTACCTAGCGGGAGCAGAGATACGCAGTATTTT.

This chain joins TRBV19 and TRBJ2-3, with 8 bases lining up with TRBD2. The CDR3 contains 15 residues. Per germline, CDR1 LNHDA and CDR2 SQIVND (reference sequence). Trimming cost V 4 bases and J 1 base; bases outside gene matches: 4. Here the CDR3 reads CASSRAGEGTDTQYF. For the CDR3, the DNA is TGTGCCAGTAGTAGAGCGGGAGAGGGCACAGATACGCAGTATTTT.

This clone has only a few counts. The chain is built from TRBV6-5 and TRBJ1-1; TRBD1 matches 8 bases. The germline V gene has CDR1 MNHEY and CDR2 SVGAGI. V was clipped by 0 bases and J by 4 bases; unmatched bases: 7. This CDR3 is 16 amino acids long. The CDR3 bases are TGTGCCAGCAGTTACTCGCTAGGACAGGGTACCACTGAAGCTTTCTTT. Its protein is CASSYSLGQGTTEAFF.

In DNA form, the CDR3 reads TGTGCCAGCAGCAGCGGGGGGGGTCCAAACCCACTAGGCTACACCTTC. Protein sequence: CASSSGGGPNPLGYTF. This chain joins TRBV21-1 and TRBJ1-2. TRBV21-1 is recorded as a pseudogene. The CDR3 covers 16 residues.

V gene TRBV28 combines with J gene TRBJ1-1, with D tentatively TRBD1 (6 bases). The germline V and J ends were trimmed by 7 bases and 0 bases, with 12 bases remaining between them. Germline V CDR1 and CDR2: MDHEN, SYDVKM. The CDR3 runs to 14 residues. CDR3 coding DNA: TGTGCCAGCACCCCCGGGGGGCTGAACACTGAAGCTTTCTTT. Its translation is CASTPGGLNTEAFF.